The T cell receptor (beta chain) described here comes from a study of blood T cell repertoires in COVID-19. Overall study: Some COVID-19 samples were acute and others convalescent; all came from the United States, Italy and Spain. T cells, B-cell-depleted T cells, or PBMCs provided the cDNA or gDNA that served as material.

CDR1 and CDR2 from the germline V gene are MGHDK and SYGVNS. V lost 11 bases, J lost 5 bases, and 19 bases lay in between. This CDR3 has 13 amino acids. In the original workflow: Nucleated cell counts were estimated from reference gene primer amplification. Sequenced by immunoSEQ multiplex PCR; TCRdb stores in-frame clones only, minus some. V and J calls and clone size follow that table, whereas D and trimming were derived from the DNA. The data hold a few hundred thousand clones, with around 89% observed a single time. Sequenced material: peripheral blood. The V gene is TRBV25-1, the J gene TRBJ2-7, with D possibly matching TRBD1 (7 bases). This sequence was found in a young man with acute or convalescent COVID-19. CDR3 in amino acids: CASSDRWRDEQYF. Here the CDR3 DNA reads TGTGCCTCTTCGGACAGGTGGAGGGACGAGCAGTACTTC.